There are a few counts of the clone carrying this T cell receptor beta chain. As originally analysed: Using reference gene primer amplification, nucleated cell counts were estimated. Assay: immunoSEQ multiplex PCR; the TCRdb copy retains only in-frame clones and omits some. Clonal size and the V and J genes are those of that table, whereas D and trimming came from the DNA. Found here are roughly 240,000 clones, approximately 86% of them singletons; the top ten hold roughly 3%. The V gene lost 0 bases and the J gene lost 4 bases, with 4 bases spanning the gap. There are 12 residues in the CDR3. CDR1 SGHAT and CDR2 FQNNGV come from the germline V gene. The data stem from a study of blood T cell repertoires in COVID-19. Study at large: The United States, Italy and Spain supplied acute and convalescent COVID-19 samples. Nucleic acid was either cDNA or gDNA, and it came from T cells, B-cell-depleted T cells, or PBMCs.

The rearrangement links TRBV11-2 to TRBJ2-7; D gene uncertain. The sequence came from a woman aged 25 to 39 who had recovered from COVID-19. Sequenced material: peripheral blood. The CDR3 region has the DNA TGTGCCAGCAGCTTAGATCAATACGAGCAGTACTTC. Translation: CASSLDQYEQYF.